A single TCR beta chain is shown here with its context. This clonotype was seen just once. The antigen it recognizes is unknown. It has no much larger one-base neighbor in the sample; base qualities were not kept. The entry originates in a study of blood T cells in healthy people across ages (dated by TCRdb to the mid-2010s). As for the study more broadly: In model experiments, template switching captured about one uniquely barcoded TCR beta cDNA molecule for every two T cells. Using deep sequencing normalized with unique cDNA molecular identifiers, the study measured how TCR beta repertoire diversity changes with age. Donors were grouped into four age groups: young (average roughly 16 years), middle-aged (approximately 41), aged (around 66) and long-lived (around 80). To avoid experimental bias, donors of different ages were spread randomly across the sequencing lanes. Two additional independent replicas of 1 million unique cDNA reads from the same blood draw were analyzed for two donors (one aged 18 to 30 and one aged 80 or older). The full study reports these points: Because the CMV infection status of the donors was unknown, age-related changes in expanded clonotypes may potentially have been confounded. The percentage of naive T cells measured by flow cytometry correlated strongly with observed TCR beta diversity. As age increased, observed TCR beta diversity per million T cells dropped in a roughly linear way, and a significant reduction was already evident by age 40. Compared with the aged group, the long-lived group had more naive CD4+ T cells, fewer expanded clones and increased TCR diversity, suggesting age selection. Total diversity estimates from one million sequenced T cells were considered lower bounds and underestimates. Bulk unsorted PBMC profiling prevented conclusive comparison of naive and antigen-experienced compartments.

Systemically healthy Caucasian individuals from Russia, 35 to 50 in total and aged about 6 to 100 years, were included as donors. Each donor gave about 11 milliliters of peripheral blood, drawn into EDTA-treated Vacutainer tubes. Ficoll-Paque density-gradient centrifugation was used to isolate PBMCs, with at least 6.5 million per sample. Trizol reagent was used to extract total RNA from the PBMCs, yielding at least 5.5 micrograms per sample. Naive CD45RAhigh/CD27high T cell percentages were measured by flow cytometry on a PBMC aliquot from every donor. Library preparation was by 5' RACE. The listed sequencing device is Illumina HiSeq 2500. The second PCR ran for about 6 to 11 cycles and used a J-beta primer mix along with a sample-barcoded 5' primer. Each TCR beta cDNA molecule received a unique molecular identifier from a template-switch 5' adaptor carrying 12 random nucleotides. Each sample yielded at least 3 million CDR3-containing paired-end reads. First-strand cDNA was synthesized from all RNA with the Mint cDNA synthesis kit, primed by a TRBC-specific oligonucleotide. After uracil-DNA glycosylase treatment, a first 18-cycle PCR used universal primers M1SS and BC2_uni_R on all cDNA. The authors' analysis ran thus. For normalization, 1 million high-quality reads, each with a distinct molecular identifier, were randomly selected from each sample. Reads with shared molecular identifiers were discarded instead of being binned into consensus sequences. MiTCR, with a Q25 quality threshold and the strictest error-elimination algorithm, was used for CDR3 identification, clonotype clustering and error correction. A nonparametric unseen species model with Euler transformation was used to estimate lower-bound total TCR beta diversity. The raw public data were reprocessed by TCRdb itself: fastp quality trimming at Q25, MiXCR clonotype calling, in-frame beta chains only. Rows with a matching CDR3 protein are joined into one entry that keeps the most common DNA and genes. The V and J calls shown here were made by TCRdb, not taken from the authors' results. A total of 1.5 million to 1.9 million distinct CDR3 sequences appear in this sample, around 40% of them only once. The top ten clones comprise about 4% of the sample.

Sequencing input: blood. The TCR sequence derives from a young woman in good health.

The bases are TGTGCCTGGAGTATCGGACACCCGAACACTGAAGCTTTCTTT. This gives the protein CAWSIGHPNTEAFF. The chain couples TRBV30 to TRBJ1-1; D gene: possibly TRBD1, on 5 matching bases. The germline V gene encodes CDR1 GTSNPN and CDR2 SVGIG (reference sequence). The junction shows trimming of 2 bases on V and 1 base on J, plus 11 bases between the germline ends. From the cysteine up to the phenylalanine, the CDR3 has a length of 14 residues. The CDR3 DNA has 42 bases and is translated from base 1.